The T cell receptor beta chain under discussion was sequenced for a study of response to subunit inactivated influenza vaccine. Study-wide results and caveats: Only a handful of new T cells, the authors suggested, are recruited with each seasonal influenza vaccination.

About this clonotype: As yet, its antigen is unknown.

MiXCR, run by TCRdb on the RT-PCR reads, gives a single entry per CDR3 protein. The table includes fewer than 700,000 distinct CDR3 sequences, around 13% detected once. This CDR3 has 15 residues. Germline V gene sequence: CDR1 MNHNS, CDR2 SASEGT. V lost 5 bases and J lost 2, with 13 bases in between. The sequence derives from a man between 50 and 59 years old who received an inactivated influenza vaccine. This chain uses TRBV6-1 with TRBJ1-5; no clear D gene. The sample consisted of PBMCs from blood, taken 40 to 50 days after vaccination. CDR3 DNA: TGTGCCAGCAGTACGGCCCCGGGAGGCAATCAGCCCCAGCATTTT. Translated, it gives CASSTAPGGNQPQHF.